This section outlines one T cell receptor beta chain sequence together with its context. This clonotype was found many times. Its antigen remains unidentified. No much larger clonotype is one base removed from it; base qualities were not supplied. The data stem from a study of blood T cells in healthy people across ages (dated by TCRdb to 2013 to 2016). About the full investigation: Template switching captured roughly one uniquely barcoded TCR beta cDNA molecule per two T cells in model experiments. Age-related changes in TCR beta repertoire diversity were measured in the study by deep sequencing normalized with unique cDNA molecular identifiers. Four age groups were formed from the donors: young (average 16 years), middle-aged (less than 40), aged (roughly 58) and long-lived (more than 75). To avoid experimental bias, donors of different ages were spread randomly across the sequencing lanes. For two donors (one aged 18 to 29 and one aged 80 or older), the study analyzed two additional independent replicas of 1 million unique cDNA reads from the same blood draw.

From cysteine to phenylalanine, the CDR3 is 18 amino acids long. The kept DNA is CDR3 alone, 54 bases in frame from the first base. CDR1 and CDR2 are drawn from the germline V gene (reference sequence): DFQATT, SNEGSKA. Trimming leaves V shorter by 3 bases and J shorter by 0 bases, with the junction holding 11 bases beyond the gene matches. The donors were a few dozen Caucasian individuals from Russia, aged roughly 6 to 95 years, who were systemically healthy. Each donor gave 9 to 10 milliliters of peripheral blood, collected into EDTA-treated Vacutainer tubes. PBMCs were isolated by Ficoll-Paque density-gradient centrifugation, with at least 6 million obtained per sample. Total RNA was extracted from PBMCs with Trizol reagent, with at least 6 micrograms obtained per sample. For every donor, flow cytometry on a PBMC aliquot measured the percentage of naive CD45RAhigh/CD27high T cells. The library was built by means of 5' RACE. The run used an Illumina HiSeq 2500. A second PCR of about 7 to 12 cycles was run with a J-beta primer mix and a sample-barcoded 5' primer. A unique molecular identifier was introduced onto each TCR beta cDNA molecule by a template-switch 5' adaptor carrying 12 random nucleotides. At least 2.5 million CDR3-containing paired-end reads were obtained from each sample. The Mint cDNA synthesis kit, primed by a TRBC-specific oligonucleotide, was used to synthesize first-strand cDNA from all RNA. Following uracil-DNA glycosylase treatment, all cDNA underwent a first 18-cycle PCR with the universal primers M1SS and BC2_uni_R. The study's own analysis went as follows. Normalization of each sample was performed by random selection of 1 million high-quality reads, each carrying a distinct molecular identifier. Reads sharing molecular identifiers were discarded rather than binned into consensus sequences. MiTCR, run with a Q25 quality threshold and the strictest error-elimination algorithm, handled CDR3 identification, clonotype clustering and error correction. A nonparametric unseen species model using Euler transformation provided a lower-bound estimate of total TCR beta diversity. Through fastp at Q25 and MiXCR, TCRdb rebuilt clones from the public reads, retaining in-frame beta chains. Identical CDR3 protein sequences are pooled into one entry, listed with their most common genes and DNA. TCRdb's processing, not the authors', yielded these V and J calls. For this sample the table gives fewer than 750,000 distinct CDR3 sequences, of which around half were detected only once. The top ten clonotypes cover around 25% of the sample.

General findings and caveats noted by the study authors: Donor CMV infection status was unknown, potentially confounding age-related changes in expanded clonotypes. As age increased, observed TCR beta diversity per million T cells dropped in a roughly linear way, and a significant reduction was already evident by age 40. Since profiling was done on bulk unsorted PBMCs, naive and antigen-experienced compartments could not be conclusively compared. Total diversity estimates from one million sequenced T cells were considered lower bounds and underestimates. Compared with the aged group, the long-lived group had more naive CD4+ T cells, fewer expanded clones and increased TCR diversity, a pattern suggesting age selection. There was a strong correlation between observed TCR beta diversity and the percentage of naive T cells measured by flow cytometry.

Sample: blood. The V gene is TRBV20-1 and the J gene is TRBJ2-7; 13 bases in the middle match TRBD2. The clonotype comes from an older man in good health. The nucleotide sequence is TGCAGTGCTAGGCCGGGACTAGCGGGAACATCTAGCTCCTACGAGCAGTACTTC. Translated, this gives CSARPGLAGTSSSYEQYF.